This is a list of T cell receptor beta chains from one sample in a study of shared clonotypes between healthy human individuals. TCRdb keeps only in-frame clones here, not all; method: immunoSEQ multiplex PCR. The sample yields around 1,900,000 clones, about 94% seen once. Input material: naive CD8+ T cells from PBMCs. The receptors were sampled from a man aged 18 to 30 in good health. Some clones in this sample may be carry-over from other donors' samples. The CDR3 runs from the conserved cysteine through the conserved F or W. The D gene is left open where the match is weak. Clone size is shown for a subset of rows, as once, few, many or a class of expanded clone.

>TRBV5-1|-|TRBJ1-1|-
TGCGCCAGCAGCTTGGGCAGTGAAGCTTTCTTT
CASSLGSEAFF
>TRBV6-1|TRBD2|TRBJ2-2|-
TGTGCCAGCAGAGGACTAGCGGAGAACACCGGGGAGCTGTTTTTT
CASRGLAENTGELFF
>TRBV19|TRBD1|TRBJ1-1|-
TGTGCCAGTAGCAGACTGGGGGACAGGTTGAACACTGAAGCTTTCTTT
CASSRLGDRLNTEAFF
>TRBV7-6|TRBD2|TRBJ2-1|-
TGTGCCAGCAGCTCATCCGGGCTAGCGGGAGTAATATGGAATGAGCAGTTCTTC
CASSSSGLAGVIWNEQFF
>TRBV4-1|-|TRBJ2-1|once
TGCGCCAGCAGCCCAGGACCTCCGCCAACAAATGAGCAGTTCTTC
CASSPGPPPTNEQFF
>TRBV27|-|TRBJ1-5|-
TGTGCCAGCAGTTTATCGCTGGTAGACCCCCAGCATTTT
CASSLSLVDPQHF
>TRBV13|TRBD1|TRBJ1-1|-
TGTGCCAGCAGCATAGCCGGGACAGGGTGGACTGAAGCTTTCTTT
CASSIAGTGWTEAFF
>TRBV27|TRBD2|TRBJ2-1|-
TGTGCCAGCAGTATACATCCCGAGCGGGAGGGGGGAGATTTGTACAATGAGCAGTTCTTC
CASSIHPEREGGDLYNEQFF
>TRBV29-1|TRBD2|TRBJ2-7|once
TGCAGCGTAGAGACTAGCGGGAGGAGGTACGAGCAGTACTTC
CSVETSGRRYEQYF
>TRBV2|-|TRBJ1-5|once
TGTGCCACGGGACGGGGTCCCAATCAGCCCCAGCATTTT
CATGRGPNQPQHF
>TRBV28|-|TRBJ2-2|-
TGTGCCAGCAGTCGTAGGGGGGCCCGTGCCGGGGAGCTGTTTTTT
CASSRRGARAGELFF
>TRBV5-6|-|TRBJ1-1|-
TGTGCCAGCAACCCGGAGGGGGGCACCACTGAAGCTTTCTTT
CASNPEGGTTEAFF
>TRBV19|TRBD1|TRBJ2-7|once
TGTGCCAGTAGTACCCAAGGGGGCTATCTACCCTACGAGCAGTACTTC
CASSTQGGYLPYEQYF
>TRBV28|-|TRBJ2-2|once
TGTGCCAGCAGTTTGAGAAGGATTGGGACCGGGGAGCTGTTTTTT
CASSLRRIGTGELFF
>TRBV19|-|TRBJ1-1|-
TGTGCCAGTAGTATCGGTTGGGGAGAGAACACTGAAGCTTTCTTT
CASSIGWGENTEAFF
>TRBV11-2|-|TRBJ1-5|-
TGTGCCAGCAGCTTAGCGGGATCCAGGCATCAGCCCCAGCATTTT
CASSLAGSRHQPQHF
>TRBV6-5|-|TRBJ2-5|-
TGTGCCAGCAGTTTTCACACTAGAATCGAAGAGACCCAGTACTTC
CASSFHTRIEETQYF
>TRBV28|-|TRBJ2-7|-
TGTGCCAGCAGCTTCCGACAGGTGGGGGAGCAGTACTTC
CASSFRQVGEQYF
>TRBV6-5|-|TRBJ2-1|-
TGTGCCAGCAGTTACTCACCGGGTTTCGGGTTTGAGCAGTTCTTC
CASSYSPGFGFEQFF
>TRBV4-2|-|TRBJ2-3|-
TGTGCCAGCAGCCAAGCGGAAAGGGTCGAAGATACGCAGTATTTT
CASSQAERVEDTQYF
>TRBV13|-|TRBJ2-2|-
TGTGCCAGCAGCGCGGGTCTGCAGACCGGGGAGCTGTTTTTT
CASSAGLQTGELFF
>TRBV5-1|-|TRBJ2-7|-
TGCGCCAGCAGCTTGGGCGGTGGGGACGAGCAGTACTTC
CASSLGGGDEQYF
>TRBV19|-|TRBJ1-1|few
TGTGCCAGTAGTATCTACCCGAACACTGAAGCTTTCTTT
CASSIYPNTEAFF
>TRBV28|-|TRBJ2-5|-
TGTGCCAGCAGTACCCGGGCCCAAGAGACCCAGTACTTC
CASSTRAQETQYF
>TRBV4-1|-|TRBJ2-3|-
TGCGCCAGCAGCCAAGGGCCGTGGGGGGACTCCACAGATACGCAGTATTTT
CASSQGPWGDSTDTQYF
>TRBV10-2|-|TRBJ1-4|-
TGCGCCAGCAGTGAGTCGTGGGCGTCATATGAAAAACTGTTTTTT
CASSESWASYEKLFF
>TRBV10-3|-|TRBJ1-4|-
TGTGCCATCAGGGACAGAACTAATGAAAAACTGTTTTTT
CAIRDRTNEKLFF
>TRBV27|-|TRBJ1-4|-
TGTGCCAGCAGTTTATCGATCAGGGGAGGCGAAAAACTGTTTTTT
CASSLSIRGGEKLFF
>TRBV27|-|TRBJ2-7|-
TGTGCCAGCAGTTTAGGACGGAACTACGAGCAGTACTTC
CASSLGRNYEQYF
>TRBV2|-|TRBJ2-1|-
TGTGCCAGCACCACATTACTAAATGAGCAGTTCTTC
CASTTLLNEQFF
>TRBV7-2|-|TRBJ2-4|-
TGTGCCAGCAGCTCCGGGTCGGGGCCCTTCGACAAAAACATTCAGTACTTC
CASSSGSGPFDKNIQYF
>TRBV7-9|TRBD2|TRBJ2-7|-
TGTGCCAGCAGCTTATCGAGCGGGAGGTCATATGCCTACGAGCAGTACTTC
CASSLSSGRSYAYEQYF
>TRBV27|TRBD2|TRBJ2-3|-
TGTGCCAGCAGTTTCCTCGGGAGGAGGGGTGATACGCAGTATTTT
CASSFLGRRGDTQYF
>TRBV9|TRBD1|TRBJ1-1|once
TGTGCCAGCAGTCCCGGGACAGGGGGCGGTAACACTGAAGCTTTCTTT
CASSPGTGGGNTEAFF
>TRBV6-5|-|TRBJ1-2|-
TGTGCCAGCAGTTACTCGACAGGAGAGCGTAACTATGGCTACACCTTC
CASSYSTGERNYGYTF
>TRBV5-8|-|TRBJ2-7|-
TGTGCCAGCAGCTTGACATACGAGCAGTACTTC
CASSLTYEQYF
>TRBV28|-|TRBJ2-1|-
TGTGCCAGCCATTCGAACGGACACGAGCAGTTCTTC
CASHSNGHEQFF
>TRBV7-9|-|TRBJ1-2|-
TGTGCCAGCAGCTTGGCAGACTATGGCTACACCTTC
CASSLADYGYTF
>TRBV28|TRBD2|TRBJ2-1|-
TGTGCCAGCAGTTTACGGGCTAGCGGGTCCTACAATGAGCAGTTCTTC
CASSLRASGSYNEQFF
>TRBV28|-|TRBJ1-5|-
TGTGCCAGCAGCCCCGTGTTAGGGGCCGGGCAGCCCCAGCATTTT
CASSPVLGAGQPQHF
>TRBV4-2|-|TRBJ1-1|-
TGTGCCAGCAGCCATTTCAGGGCGAACACTGAAGCTTTCTTT
CASSHFRANTEAFF
>TRBV6-1|-|TRBJ2-3|-
TGTGCCAGCAGGGACTCCGGGCCTGCTCAAGATACGCAGTATTTT
CASRDSGPAQDTQYF
>TRBV19|-|TRBJ2-3|-
TGTGCCAGTAGTCCTTCTGGAAATACGCAGTATTTT
CASSPSGNTQYF
>TRBV27|-|TRBJ2-7|-
TGTGCCAGCAGTTTCTCTAGAGACTACGAGCAGTACTTC
CASSFSRDYEQYF
>TRBV4-1|TRBD2|TRBJ2-1|-
TGCGCCAGCAGCCAAACTAATCCGGGACTAGCGGGAGTCGATGAGCAGTTCTTC
CASSQTNPGLAGVDEQFF
>TRBV14|-|TRBJ2-2|-
TGTGCCAGCAGCCCAGTCGGGCAGGGGACCGGGGAGCTGTTTTTT
CASSPVGQGTGELFF